This T cell receptor (beta chain) was documented in a study of blood T cell repertoires in COVID-19 (dated by TCRdb to the early 2020s). Concerning the study at large: Samples from collaborators originated in the United States, Italy and Spain and spanned both the acute and convalescent phases of COVID-19. The material from the prospective study consisted of cDNA or gDNA derived from T cells, B-cell-depleted T cells, or PBMCs. Subjects who had been exposed to COVID-19, were actively infected with it, or had recovered from it provided the deeply sampled blood TCRbeta repertoires that made up the dataset. The repertoires were made available in a free public database intended to serve as a resource for research on the immune response to SARS-CoV-2. Samples were obtained from the ongoing ImmuneRACE study (first 160 participants) and from 1,254 subjects provided by 6 global collaborators. Nearly every sample came with metadata listing a de-identified subject ID, COVID-19 status, age in years and sex. Where available, HLA class I and class II types were obtained from metadata supplied by the sample provider rather than from assay-based typing. The research as a whole found: The amount of clinical and demographic metadata varied by source and participant and was provided uncurated.

One collaborating source in Seattle enrolled patients while the patients were actively infected and followed the patients over time throughout the course of disease. Collaborating institutions collected whole blood in K2EDTA tubes following their own protocols. For TCRbeta analysis, collaborator samples were shipped as frozen whole blood, as isolated PBMCs, or as DNA extracted from either sample type. From its cysteine to its phenylalanine, the CDR3 spans 16 amino acids. CDR3 DNA only is kept here, 48 bases in frame from base 1. Sequences SQVTM (CDR1) and ANQGSEA (CDR2) are obtained from the germline V gene. The germline V end is reduced by 2 bases and the J end by 2 bases; junction bases left unmatched: 5. In regard to this clone: There is no known antigen for this receptor. Qualities for individual bases were not recorded, and no much larger clone is one base off.

TCRbeta CDR3 regions were amplified from genomic DNA using the immunoSEQ Assay, a bias-controlled multiplex PCR. The study's processing was this. The number of nucleated cells in each sample was estimated by amplification of reference gene primers within the assay. Sequence reads were collapsed and filtered to measure the absolute abundance of every unique TCRbeta CDR3 rearrangement. Productive Simpson clonality was computed per sample as the square root of Simpson's diversity index over productive rearrangements. The table was pulled from immuneACCESS by TCRdb, which kept in-frame rearrangements only. Such tables lose some clones; where checked, under half of the loss comes from unresolved V genes, and the rest has no known cause. V, J and clone size reflect that table, while D and trimming were determined from the DNA. The table for this sample lists 190,000 or so clones; roughly 94% of them were counted only once. The ten top clones hold roughly 0.76% of the sample.

The sample was peripheral blood. This chain is built from TRBV29-1 and TRBJ2-5; TRBD2 agrees with 13 junctional bases. The receptor was isolated from a man aged 30 to 45 with COVID-19, enrolled during active disease. CDR3 protein: CSVERGLAGLQETQYF. The DNA sequence follows: TGCAGCGTTGAACGGGGACTAGCGGGGTTACAAGAGACCCAGTACTTC.